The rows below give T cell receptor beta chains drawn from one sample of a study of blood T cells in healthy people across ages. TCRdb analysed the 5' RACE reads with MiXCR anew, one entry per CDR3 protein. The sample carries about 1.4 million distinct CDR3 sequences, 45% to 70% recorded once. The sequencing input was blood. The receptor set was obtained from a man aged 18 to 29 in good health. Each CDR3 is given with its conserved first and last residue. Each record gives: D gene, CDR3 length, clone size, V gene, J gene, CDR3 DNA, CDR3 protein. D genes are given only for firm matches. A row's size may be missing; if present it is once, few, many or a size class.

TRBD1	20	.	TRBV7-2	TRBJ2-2	TGTGCCAGCAGCTCTCGGGGGCGACAGGGGAACCCTACGAACACCGGGGAGCTGTTTTTT	CASSSRGRQGNPTNTGELFF
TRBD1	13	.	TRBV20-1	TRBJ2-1	TGCAGTGCCATTCTCAACAGGGGCGATGAGCAGTTCTTC	CSAILNRGDEQFF
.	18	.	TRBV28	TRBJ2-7	TGTGCCAGCAGTCAGTCCCGGACGGATCTTGATTTCCCCTACGAGCAGTACTTC	CASSQSRTDLDFPYEQYF
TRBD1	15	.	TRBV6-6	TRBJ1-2	TGTGCCAGCAGGCCCCCTCAAGACAGGGGTTGGGGCTACACCTTC	CASRPPQDRGWGYTF
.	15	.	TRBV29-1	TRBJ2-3	TGCAGCCACAGGGACCGCCAGAGACGGGCAGATACGCAGTATTTT	CSHRDRQRRADTQYF
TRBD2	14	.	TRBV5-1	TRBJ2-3	TGCGCCAGCTCTCAAGCGGGAGTTCCAGATACGCAGTATTTT	CASSQAGVPDTQYF
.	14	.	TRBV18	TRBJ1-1	TGTGCCAGCTCACCACCGATTTGGAACACTGAAGCTTTCTTT	CASSPPIWNTEAFF
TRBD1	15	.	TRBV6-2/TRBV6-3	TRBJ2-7	TGTGCCAGCAGCCACCATCCGGGACAGGGAAATGAGCAGTACTTC	CASSHHPGQGNEQYF
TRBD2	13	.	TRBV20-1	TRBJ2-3	TGCAGTGCCGTCGGGGGGGCTTCAGATACGCAGTATTTT	CSAVGGASDTQYF
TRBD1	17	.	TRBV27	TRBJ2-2	TGTGCCAGCGGAACAGCCAGGACAGGGGAGAGCACCGGGGAGCTGTTTTTT	CASGTARTGESTGELFF
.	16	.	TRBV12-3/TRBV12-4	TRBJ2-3	TGTGCCAGCAGTTCGACAGCGGGCCTTAGAACAGATACGCAGTATTTT	CASSSTAGLRTDTQYF
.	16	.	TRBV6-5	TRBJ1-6	TGTGCCAGCAGTTATCGACTGAGCTCCTATAATTCACCCCTCCACTTT	CASSYRLSSYNSPLHF
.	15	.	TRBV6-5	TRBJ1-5	TGTGCCAGCAGCTACACCCGGGACGGTCAGTGGCCCCAGCATTTT	CASSYTRDGQWPQHF
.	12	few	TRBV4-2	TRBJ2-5	TGTGCCAGCAGCCAAGATTCCCGTGAGCAGTACTTC	CASSQDSREQYF
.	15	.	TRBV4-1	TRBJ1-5	TGCGCCAGCAGCAACTTCCAGGGTCACAATCAGCCCCAGCATTTT	CASSNFQGHNQPQHF
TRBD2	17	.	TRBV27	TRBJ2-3	TGTGCCAGCAGTTCTCTAGCGGGGGGGCTTAGCACAGATACGCAGTATTTT	CASSSLAGGLSTDTQYF
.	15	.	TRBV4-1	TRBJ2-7	TGCGCCAGCAGTCCCACGGGACCCCCAACCTACGAGCAGTACTTC	CASSPTGPPTYEQYF
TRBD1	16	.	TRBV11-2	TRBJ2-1	TGTGCCAGCAGCTTAGAGAGGGACAGCCGATACTACGAGCAGTTCTTC	CASSLERDSRYYEQFF
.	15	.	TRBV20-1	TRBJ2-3	TGCAGTGCTAGAGCCCGCAACCGGCCGGCAGATACGCAGTATTTT	CSARARNRPADTQYF
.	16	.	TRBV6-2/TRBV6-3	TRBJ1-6	TGTGCCAGCAGTGACGACAGGAGCTCCTATAATTCACCCCTCCACTTT	CASSDDRSSYNSPLHF
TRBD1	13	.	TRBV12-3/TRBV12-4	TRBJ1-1	TGTGCCAGCAGTGCTCAACAGGGGACGGAAGCTTTCTTT	CASSAQQGTEAFF
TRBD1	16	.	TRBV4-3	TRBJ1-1	TGCGCCAGCAGCCAAGATCGACAGGGTTGGGGGGCTGAAGCTTTCTTT	CASSQDRQGWGAEAFF
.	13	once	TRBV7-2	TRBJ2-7	TGTGCCAGCAGCTTAGGCCAGACGGATGAGCAGTACTTC	CASSLGQTDEQYF
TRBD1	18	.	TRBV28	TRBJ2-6	TGTGCCAGCAGTTTGAGGACAGGGGGGACGTTTGGGGCCAACGTCCTGACTTTC	CASSLRTGGTFGANVLTF
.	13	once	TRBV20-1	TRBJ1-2	TGCAGTGCTTATCGACAAGCAGATTATGGCTACACCTTC	CSAYRQADYGYTF
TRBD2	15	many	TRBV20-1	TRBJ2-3	TGCAGTGCTAGACAACTAGCGGGGAGCCCAGATACGCAGTATTTT	CSARQLAGSPDTQYF
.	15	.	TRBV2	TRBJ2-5	TGTGCCAGCAGTGAAGCAGGGGCAGGGCGAGAGACCCAGTACTTC	CASSEAGAGRETQYF
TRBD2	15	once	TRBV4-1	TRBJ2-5	TGCGCCAGCAGCCGCCCGGGGGGAGGGCAAGAGACCCAGTACTTC	CASSRPGGGQETQYF
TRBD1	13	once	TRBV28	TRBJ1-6	TGTGCCAGTCGCCGACAGGGGAATTCACCCCCCCACTTT	CASRRQGNSPPHF
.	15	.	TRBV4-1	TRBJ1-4	TGCGCCAGCTCCGGGGAGGGAGCAACTAATGAAAAACTGTTTTTT	CASSGEGATNEKLFF
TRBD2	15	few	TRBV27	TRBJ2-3	TGTGCCAGCAGTCCTAGCGGGGATAGCACAGATACGCAGTATTTT	CASSPSGDSTDTQYF
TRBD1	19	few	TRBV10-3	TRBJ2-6	TGTGCCATCACCCCGGGACAGGGGGGTCTAAATAGTGGGGCCAACGTCCTGACTTTC	CAITPGQGGLNSGANVLTF
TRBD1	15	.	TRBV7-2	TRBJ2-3	TGTGCCAGCAGCCCCGGACAGGGGAGGGCAGATACGCAGTATTTT	CASSPGQGRADTQYF
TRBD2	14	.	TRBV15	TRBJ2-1	TGTGCCACCAGCGGGGGACTAGCGGCCAATGAGCAGTTCTTC	CATSGGLAANEQFF
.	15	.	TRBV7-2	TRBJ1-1	TGTGCCAGCAGTCGACTAGCTGGGGCTAACACTGAAGCTTTCTTT	CASSRLAGANTEAFF
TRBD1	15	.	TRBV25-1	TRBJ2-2	TGTGCCAGCAGTTACGGACAGGGGGTTACCGGGGAGCTGTTTTTT	CASSYGQGVTGELFF
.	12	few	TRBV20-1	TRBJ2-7	TGCAGTGCTACTCAACAGGGCCACGAGCAGTACTTC	CSATQQGHEQYF
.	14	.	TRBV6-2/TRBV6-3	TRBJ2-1	TGTGCCAGCAAGCAGGGCCTAACTCTCGGTGAGCAGTTCTTC	CASKQGLTLGEQFF
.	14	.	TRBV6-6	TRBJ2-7	TGTGCCAGCCACCCTTCGGTGGTCTCCTACGAGCAGTACTTC	CASHPSVVSYEQYF
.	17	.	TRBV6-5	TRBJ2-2	TGTGCCAGCAGTTACACCCAGGCAACCGCTAACACCGGGGAGCTGTTTTTT	CASSYTQATANTGELFF
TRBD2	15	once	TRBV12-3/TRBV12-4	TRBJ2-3	TGTGCCAGCAGGCCCAGCGGGAGGGGGACAGATACGCAGTATTTT	CASRPSGRGTDTQYF
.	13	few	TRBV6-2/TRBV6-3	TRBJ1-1	TGTGCCAGCTACGCCTCTGCTGGGAGTGAAGCTTTCTTT	CASYASAGSEAFF
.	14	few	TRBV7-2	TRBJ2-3	TGTGCCAGCAGCCGGGACTCCGGCGCAGATACGCAGTATTTT	CASSRDSGADTQYF
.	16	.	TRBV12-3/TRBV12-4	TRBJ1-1	TGTGCCAGCAGTTTCCCCAAACAGCCACCCACGAGTTCGGCTTTCTTT	CASSFPKQPPTSSAFF
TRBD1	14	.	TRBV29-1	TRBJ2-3	TGCAGCGCACCGACAGGGGATGATGCAGATACGCAGTATTTT	CSAPTGDDADTQYF
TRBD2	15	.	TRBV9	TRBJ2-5	TGTGCCAGCAGCCCGAGCGGGGGGGCTTTTTATGAGCAGTACTTC	CASSPSGGAFYEQYF
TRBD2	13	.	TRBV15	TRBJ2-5	TGTGCCACCAGCTCGACTAGCTTGGAGACCCAGTACTTC	CATSSTSLETQYF
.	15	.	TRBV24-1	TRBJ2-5	TGTGCCACCAGTGATGCCGGGACCCTACAAGAGACCCAGTACTTC	CATSDAGTLQETQYF
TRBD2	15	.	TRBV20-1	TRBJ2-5	TGCAGTGCGCCACCCTCAGCGGGGTCCCACGATGAGCAGTACTTC	CSAPPSAGSHDEQYF
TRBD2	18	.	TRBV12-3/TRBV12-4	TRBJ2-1	TGTGCCAGCATTCCGGGACTAGCGGTCCCGAGCTCCTACAATGAGCAGTTCTTC	CASIPGLAVPSSYNEQFF
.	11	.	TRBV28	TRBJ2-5	TGTGCCAGCAGACAGGCGAGGGGGCAGTACTTC	CASRQARGQYF
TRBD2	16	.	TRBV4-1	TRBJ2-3	TGCGCCAGCAGCCAACCCGGGGGGACTCAGGCAGATACGCAGTATTTT	CASSQPGGTQADTQYF
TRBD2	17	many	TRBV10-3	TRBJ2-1	TGTGCCATCAGTGAGGAGTCTAGCGGAAGCTCCTACAATGAGCAGTTCTTC	CAISEESSGSSYNEQFF
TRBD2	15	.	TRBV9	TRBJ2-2	TGTGCCAGCAGCGTCGGGGGGGTGAACACCGGGGAGCTGTTTTTT	CASSVGGVNTGELFF
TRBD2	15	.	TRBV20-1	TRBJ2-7	TGCAGTGCTAGAGAGAGCCGGGGAGGGTTCTACGAGCAGTACTTC	CSARESRGGFYEQYF
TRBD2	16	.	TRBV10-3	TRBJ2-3	TGTGCCATCAGTGCCCATGGACTAGCGGACACAGATACGCAGTATTTT	CAISAHGLADTDTQYF
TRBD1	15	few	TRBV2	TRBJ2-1	TGTGCCAGCAGGGCTGGACAGGGGGCGTACAATGAGCAGTTCTTC	CASRAGQGAYNEQFF
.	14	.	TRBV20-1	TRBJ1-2	TGCAGTGCCTCCACCCAGGGTTCGGACTATGGCTACACCTTC	CSASTQGSDYGYTF
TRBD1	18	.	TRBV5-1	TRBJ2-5	TGCGCCAGCAGCCTACGGCGAGGGACAGGCCTTCGGGGAGAGACCCAGTACTTC	CASSLRRGTGLRGETQYF